Here is one T cell receptor (beta chain) with its context. This clonotype was seen repeatedly, ten times or more. Its antigen is unknown. There are no base qualities to consult, and no much larger clone falls within one base. Library preparation used 5' RACE. Sequencing was performed on an Illumina HiSeq 2500. A second PCR of about 6 to 11 cycles was performed with a sample-barcoded 5' primer and a J-beta primer mix. A template-switch 5' adaptor carrying 12 random nucleotides introduced a unique molecular identifier onto each TCR beta cDNA molecule. At least 2.5 million CDR3-containing paired-end reads were obtained from each sample. First-strand cDNA was synthesized from all RNA with the Mint cDNA synthesis kit, primed by a TRBC-specific oligonucleotide. Following uracil-DNA glycosylase treatment, a first 18-cycle PCR with universal primers M1SS and BC2_uni_R was performed on all cDNA. Under the source paper's analysis protocol: Each sample was normalized by randomly selecting 1 million high-quality reads, each carrying a distinct molecular identifier. Instead of being binned into consensus sequences, reads with shared molecular identifiers were discarded. MiTCR, set to a Q25 quality threshold and the strictest error-elimination algorithm, was used for CDR3 identification, clonotype clustering and error correction. Lower-bound total TCR beta diversity was estimated with a nonparametric unseen species model using Euler transformation. TCRdb reanalyzed the raw reads on its own, using fastp at Q25 for trimming and MiXCR for clone calling, and kept in-frame beta chains. When rows share a CDR3 protein, they turn into one entry using the most common DNA and genes. The authors' filters were not applied to this entry. For this sample the table gives roughly 1,700,000 distinct CDR3 sequences, of which 28% were detected only once. The ten most abundant clones make up 7.7% of the sample.

The roughly 39 donors, aged about 6 to 100 years, were systemically healthy Caucasian individuals from Russia. Approximately 10 milliliters of peripheral blood were collected from each donor into EDTA-treated Vacutainer tubes. Ficoll-Paque density-gradient centrifugation was used to isolate PBMCs, with at least 6.5 million obtained per sample. Total RNA, at least 5 micrograms per sample, was extracted from PBMCs with Trizol reagent. For every donor, an aliquot of PBMCs went through flow cytometry to measure the percentages of naive CD45RAhigh/CD27high T cells. CDR1 and CDR2, looked up from the germline V gene, are MGHRA and YSYEKL. The CDR3 sequence holds 15 residues, the cysteine and phenylalanine included. The DNA shown is the 45-base CDR3, in frame from base 1. Cut back by 2 bases and 8 bases, the V and J ends lie 15 bases apart. The source of the sample is a study of blood T cells in healthy people across ages (dated by TCRdb to the mid-2010s). Notes on the research overall: Template switching captured roughly one uniquely barcoded TCR beta cDNA molecule per two T cells in model experiments. Age-related changes in TCR beta repertoire diversity were measured in the study by deep sequencing normalized with unique cDNA molecular identifiers. Donors were grouped into four age groups: young (average approximately 15 years), middle-aged (39), aged (around 62) and long-lived (just over 80). To avoid experimental bias, donors of different ages were randomly spread across the sequencing lanes. For two donors (one aged 18 to 29 and one aged 80 or older), the study analyzed two additional independent replicas of 1 million unique cDNA reads from the same blood draw.

Summary of the overall study and its limitations: Compared with the aged group, more naive CD4+ T cells, fewer expanded clones and increased TCR diversity were shown by the long-lived group, suggesting age selection. Observed TCR beta diversity per million T cells fell roughly linearly with age, and a significant reduction was already apparent by age around 39. There was a strong correlation between observed TCR beta diversity and the percentage of naive T cells measured by flow cytometry. Donor CMV infection status was unknown, potentially confounding age-related changes in expanded clonotypes. Estimates of total diversity from one million sequenced T cells were regarded as lower bounds and underestimates. Bulk unsorted PBMC profiling prevented conclusive comparison of naive and antigen-experienced compartments.

The sample was blood. The chain is assembled from TRBV4-1 and TRBJ1-4; tentative D gene TRBD1, with 5 bases matching. This clonotype was sampled from a woman aged 25 to 39 in good health. This receptor has the CDR3 CASSQRTLQKEKLFF. The nucleotides read TGCGCCAGCAGCCAAAGGACACTTCAGAAGGAAAAACTGTTTTTT.